This T cell receptor (beta chain) was sequenced during a study of blood T cell repertoires in COVID-19. Overall study: Sites across the United States, Italy and Spain contributed samples from acute and convalescent COVID-19. PBMCs, B-cell-depleted T cells, or T cells were the source of the cDNA or gDNA that made up the material.

This table comes from immunoSEQ multiplex PCR, and its TCRdb copy is limited to in-frame clones, with some not included. Of 180,000 or so clones listed, less than 90% were seen once; the top ten hold approximately 14%. The specimen sequenced was peripheral blood. This clonotype was sampled from a woman between 65 and 79 years old with COVID-19, enrolled during active disease.

The CDR3 reads CASRSSGQGIGKLFF. The CDR3 DNA reads as TGTGCCAGCAGATCCTCGGGACAGGGGATAGGAAAACTGTTTTTT. J is TRBJ1-4 and V is TRBV28; 10 positions agree with TRBD1. This CDR3 comprises 15 residues. Trimming took 6 bases from V and 10 from J; bases not matched to a gene: 11. Germline lookup yields CDR1 MDHEN and CDR2 SYDVKM.